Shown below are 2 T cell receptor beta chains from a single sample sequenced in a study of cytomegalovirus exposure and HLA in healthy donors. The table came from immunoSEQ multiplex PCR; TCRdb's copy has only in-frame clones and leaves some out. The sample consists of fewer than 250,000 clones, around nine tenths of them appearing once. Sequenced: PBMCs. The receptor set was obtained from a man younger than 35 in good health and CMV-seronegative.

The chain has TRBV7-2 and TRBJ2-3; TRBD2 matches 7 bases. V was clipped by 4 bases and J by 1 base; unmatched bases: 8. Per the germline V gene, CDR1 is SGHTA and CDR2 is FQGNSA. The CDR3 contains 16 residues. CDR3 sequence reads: CASSYGYLAGTDTQYF. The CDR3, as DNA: TGTGCCAGCAGCTACGGCTACCTAGCGGGCACAGATACGCAGTATTTT.

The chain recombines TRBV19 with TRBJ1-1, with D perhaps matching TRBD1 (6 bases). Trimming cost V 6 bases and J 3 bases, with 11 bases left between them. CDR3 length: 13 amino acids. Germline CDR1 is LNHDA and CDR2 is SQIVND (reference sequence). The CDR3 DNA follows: TGTGCCAGTAGAAGACAGGCTTACACTGAAGCTTTCTTT. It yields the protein CASRRQAYTEAFF. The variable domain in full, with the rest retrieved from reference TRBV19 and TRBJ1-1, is DGGITQSPKYLFRKEGQNVTLSCEQNLNHDAMYWYRQDPGQGLRLIYYSQIVNDFQKGDIAEGYSVSREKKESFPLTVTSAQKNPTAFYLCASRRQAYTEAFFGQGTRLTVV.